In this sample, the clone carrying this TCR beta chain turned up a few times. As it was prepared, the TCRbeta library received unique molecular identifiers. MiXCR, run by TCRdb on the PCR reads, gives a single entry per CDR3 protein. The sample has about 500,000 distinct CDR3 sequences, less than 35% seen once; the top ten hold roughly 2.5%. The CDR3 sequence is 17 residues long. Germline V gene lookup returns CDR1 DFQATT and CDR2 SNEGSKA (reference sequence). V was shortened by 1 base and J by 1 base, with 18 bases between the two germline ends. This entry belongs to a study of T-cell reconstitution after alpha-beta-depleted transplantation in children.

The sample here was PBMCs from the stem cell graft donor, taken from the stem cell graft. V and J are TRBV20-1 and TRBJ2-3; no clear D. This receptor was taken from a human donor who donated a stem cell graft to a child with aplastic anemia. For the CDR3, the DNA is TGCAGTGCTAGAGGCCGAGACCTTCGTACCGGCACAGATACGCAGTATTTT. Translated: CSARGRDLRTGTDTQYF.